The 28 T cell receptor beta chains listed next were all sequenced from one sample in a study of T cell responses to AZD1222 COVID-19 vaccine. Repertoires were generated with immunoSEQ multiplex PCR, while TCRdb's copy carries only in-frame clones and drops some. The sample includes around 140,000 clones, 80% to 95% seen only once; the top ten take roughly 1.8%. Sequences were derived from peripheral blood, sampled on day 0 of AZD1222 vaccination. The receptor set was obtained from an adult in good health.

The genes are TRBV2 and TRBJ2-7; 8 bases line up with TRBD1. V was clipped by 5 bases and J by 1 base; unmatched bases: 7. The CDR3 is 15 amino acids. Per the germline V gene, CDR1 is SNHLY and CDR2 is FYNNEI. CDR3 DNA sequence: TGTGCCAGCAGTACTGACAGGGGAACTTCCTACGAGCAGTACTTC. This translates into CASSTDRGTSYEQYF.

The chain combines TRBV28 with TRBJ2-1; 9 bases are shared with TRBD2. Germline V lookup: CDR1 MDHEN, CDR2 SYDVKM. V gave up 6 bases and J gave up 2 bases; unmatched junction bases: 11. The CDR3 has 17 residues. The CDR3 region is CASSPAGGLSTYNEQFF. The CDR3 nucleotides read TGTGCCAGCAGCCCAGCGGGGGGCCTGTCCACCTACAATGAGCAGTTCTTC.

The chain links TRBV19 to TRBJ2-7; D may be TRBD2 (6 bases). The CDR3 is 15 residues long. From germline, CDR1 is LNHDA and CDR2 SQIVND (reference sequence). Trimming removed 5 bases from V and 5 bases from J, with 19 bases in between. The CDR3 bases are TGTGCCAGTAGTTCCAGACTAGGAGATCGTCACGAGCAGTACTTC. As protein: CASSSRLGDRHEQYF.

The chain links TRBV2 to TRBJ1-2; 11 bases match TRBD1. The length of the CDR3 is 15 residues. Germline CDR1 and CDR2: SNHLY and FYNNEI. V lost 5 bases, J lost 6 bases, and 8 bases stayed unmatched. The CDR3 spells CASSYGQGASDGYTF. CDR3 DNA sequence: TGTGCCAGCAGTTACGGACAGGGGGCTTCGGATGGCTACACCTTC.

The chain combines TRBV5-6 with TRBJ1-2; D may be TRBD1 (5 bases). V shed 3 bases and J shed 4 bases, with 13 bases lying between them. The CDR3 is made up of 14 amino acids. Per germline, CDR1 SGHDT and CDR2 YYEEEE. CDR3 nucleotides: TGTGCCAGCAGCTGGGGGGAGGCTCTCTATGGCTACACCTTC. This gives the protein CASSWGEALYGYTF.

The chain uses TRBV18 and TRBJ1-1, with 11 bases fitting TRBD1. This CDR3 is built from 14 residues. Losses at the gene ends were 6 bases for V and 9 bases for J; bases not matched to a gene: 9. Germline assignment: CDR1 KGHSH and CDR2 LQKENI. The CDR3 loop is CASSSGQGALKAFF. DNA for the CDR3: TGTGCCAGCTCGTCAGGACAGGGGGCTCTGAAAGCTTTCTTT.

The chain recombines TRBV7-2 with TRBJ2-1; 8 bases fit TRBD2. This CDR3 has 15 residues. Germline V gives CDR1 SGHTA, CDR2 FQGNSA. Trimming removed 1 base from V and 4 bases from J; junction bases left unmatched: 3. In nucleotides, the CDR3 is TGTGCCAGCAGCTTAGACGGGAGGGCTTACAATGAGCAGTTCTTC. This sequence encodes CASSLDGRAYNEQFF.

J is TRBJ1-2 and V is TRBV27; D is possibly TRBD1 (5 bases). This CDR3 is built from 15 residues. Germline V gene sequence: CDR1 MNHEY, CDR2 SMNVEV (reference sequence). The V end lost 5 bases, the J end lost 8 bases, and 21 bases lay between the germline ends. The CDR3 DNA sequence: TGTGCCAGCAGTCGGACCGGGGGAGCCCTTCGAGGCTACACCTTC. Amino acid sequence: CASSRTGGALRGYTF.

The chain uses TRBV6-5 and TRBJ2-7; D perhaps matches TRBD1 (6 bases). This CDR3 has 14 amino acids. Per the germline V gene, CDR1 is MNHEY and CDR2 is SVGAGI. V dropped 6 bases and J dropped 7 bases, with 19 bases sitting between them. The CDR3 DNA sequence: TGTGCCAGCAGGTTTTGGGGGCAACTGCGAGAGCAGTACTTC. Translating gives CASRFWGQLREQYF.

V and J are TRBV2 and TRBJ2-7, with D perhaps being TRBD1 or TRBD2 (5 bases each). Trimming stripped 5 bases from V and 5 bases from J, with 22 bases between. Germline loops: CDR1 SNHLY, CDR2 FYNNEI. This CDR3 spans 16 amino acids. DNA for the CDR3: TGTGCCAGCAGTTCAATCGGGGCGGGCGCGTACCACGAGCAGTACTTC. It translates to CASSSIGAGAYHEQYF.

The CDR3 reads CATGDPGVREKLFF. As DNA, the CDR3 is TGTGCCACCGGAGACCCAGGGGTGAGGGAAAAACTGTTTTTT. This chain connects TRBV6-5 to TRBJ1-4; a possible D gene is TRBD1 (6 bases). Germline V CDR1 and CDR2: MNHEY, SVGAGI. The V end lost 10 bases, the J end lost 8 bases, and 20 bases lay between the germline ends. The CDR3 consists of 14 residues.

The rearrangement links TRBV3-1 (or the pseudogene TRBV3-2) to TRBJ1-5; maybe TRBD1 (5 bases). Trimming shortened V by 2 bases and J by 7 bases, and 18 bases separated the two germline ends. CDR3 length equals 16 residues. CDR1 LGHDT and CDR2 YNNKEL come from the germline V gene (reference sequence). The CDR3 is CASSQSWQGSRQPQHF. The CDR3 DNA reads TGTGCCAGCAGCCAATCGTGGCAGGGATCAAGGCAGCCCCAGCATTTT.

This clone has only a few counts. This chain connects TRBV6-5 to TRBJ2-1; TRBD2 agrees at 9 bases. The CDR3 sequence is 15 residues long. J was trimmed by 0 bases and V by 4 bases; bases with no gene match: 1. From germline, CDR1 is MNHEY and CDR2 SVGAGI. CDR3 in DNA: TGTGCCAGCAGTTTAGCGGGAGACTCCTACAATGAGCAGTTCTTC. Its protein is CASSLAGDSYNEQFF.

This clone was counted once. CDR3 sequence (DNA): TGTGCCAGCAGCCACGGGACTAGCGGTTCCTACGAGCAGTACTTC. It is translated as CASSHGTSGSYEQYF. This sequence joins TRBV5-4 and TRBJ2-7; 11 nucleotides align to TRBD2. This CDR3 region has 15 residues. The trim removed 4 bases at V and 1 base at J, leaving 4 bases unmatched. Germline assignment: CDR1 SGHNT and CDR2 YYREEE (reference sequence). Using reference TRBV5-4 and TRBJ2-7 for the parts outside the CDR3, the full variable domain is ETGVTQSPTHLIKTRGQQVTLRCSSQSGHNTVSWYQQALGQGPQFIFQYYREEENGRGNFPPRFSGLQFPNYSSELNVNALELDDSALYLCASSHGTSGSYEQYFGPGTRLTVT.

The V and J genes are TRBV5-1 and TRBJ1-1; D not certain. CDR1 is SGHRS, CDR2 YFSETQ, per germline. With 2 bases removed from V and 3 bases from J, the gap between germline ends came to 11 bases. This CDR3 spans 14 amino acids. The CDR3 region is CASSFMSGDTEAFF. CDR3 nucleotides: TGCGCCAGCAGCTTTATGTCGGGTGACACTGAAGCTTTCTTT.

CDR3 bases: TGTGCCAGCAGTTCAGGGGGCGCGGATGAAAAACTGTTTTTT. As protein: CASSSGGADEKLFF. V gene TRBV6-5 combines with J gene TRBJ1-4; TRBD1 matches 8 bases. Trimming removed 4 bases from V and 6 bases from J; junction bases left unmatched: 4. Germline V gene sequence: CDR1 MNHEY, CDR2 SVGAGI. The CDR3 is 14 residues long.

This sequence joins TRBV6-2 or TRBV6-3 and TRBJ2-7; D possibly corresponds to TRBD2 (6 bases). Trimming removed 2 bases at V and 3 bases at J, with 14 bases between. This CDR3 contains 15 residues. The germline V gene has CDR1 MNHEY and CDR2 SVGEGT. The DNA of the CDR3 is TGTGCCAGCAGTTACGTCCGGGGGTTGGGCTACGAGCAGTACTTC. Translation gives CASSYVRGLGYEQYF.

This rearrangement joins TRBV5-6 to TRBJ1-2, with 7 bases identical to TRBD1. The CDR3 covers 13 residues. The germline V gene encodes CDR1 SGHDT and CDR2 YYEEEE. V lost 4 bases to trimming and J lost 5 bases; unmatched junction nucleotides: 5. Here the CDR3 DNA reads TGTGCCAGCAGCCCGGACAGGACATATGGCTACACCTTC. Protein sequence: CASSPDRTYGYTF.

The chain uses TRBV27 and TRBJ1-2; 7 bases fit TRBD1. The V segment lost 3 bases and the J segment 3 bases; nucleotides outside the gene matches: 10. This CDR3 is built from 16 residues. The germline CDR1 and CDR2 sequences are MNHEY and SMNVEV (reference sequence). This chain's CDR3 is CASSFLGGRGDYGYTF. DNA of the CDR3: TGTGCCAGCAGTTTCTTGGGGGGCAGGGGGGACTATGGCTACACCTTC.

The sample holds one count of this clone. V is TRBV4-1 and J is TRBJ1-1, with 8 bases lining up with TRBD1. V was clipped by 1 base and J by 9 bases; unmatched bases: 10. This CDR3 region has 15 residues. Germline values: CDR1 MGHRA, CDR2 YSYEKL. DNA for the CDR3: TGCGCCAGCAGCCAAGTACCGGGACAGGTATTCCAAGCTTTCTTT. Its protein product is CASSQVPGQVFQAFF.

This clone has only one observation. This chain links TRBV9 with TRBJ2-3, with D uncertain. Trimming shortened V by 3 bases and J by 9 bases, and 8 bases separated the two germline ends. CDR1 and CDR2 (germline): SGDLS, YYNGEE. The CDR3 spans 11 residues. This chain's CDR3 is CASSGGGTQYF. CDR3 DNA: TGTGCCAGCAGCGGCGGTGGCACGCAGTATTTT. Full variable domain (remainder filled in from reference TRBV9 and TRBJ2-3): DSGVTQTPKHLITATGQRVTLRCSPRSGDLSVYWYQQSLDQGLQFLIQYYNGEERAKGNILERFSAQQFPDLHSELNLSSLELGDSALYFCASSGGGTQYFGPGTRLTVL.

This clone has only one observation. V is TRBV2 and J is TRBJ1-6; D may be TRBD1 (6 bases). V gave up 7 bases and J gave up 9 bases, with 13 bases separating them. The CDR3 extends over 13 amino acids. Germline V gene sequence: CDR1 SNHLY, CDR2 FYNNEI. CDR3 nucleotides: TGTGCCAGCACATGGGGGGCCGGTTCACCCCTCCACTTT. Translating it yields CASTWGAGSPLHF.

J is TRBJ1-4 and V is TRBV15; no firm D call. Germline CDR1 is LNHNV and CDR2 is YYDKDF (reference sequence). The CDR3 contains 15 residues. V gave up 0 bases and J gave up 6 bases, with 11 bases separating them. CDR3 loop: CATSRDWGEDEKLFF. In DNA, the CDR3 is TGTGCCACCAGCAGAGATTGGGGAGAGGATGAAAAACTGTTTTTT.

This clone was counted once. The chain joins TRBV7-9 to TRBJ2-7; 9 bases match TRBD1. Losses at the gene ends were 5 bases for V and 4 bases for J; bases not matched to a gene: 9. The CDR3 contains 15 residues. CDR1 and CDR2 (germline): SEHNR, FQNEAQ (reference sequence). CDR3 sequence: CASSPLPGQGYEQYF. The CDR3 DNA follows: TGTGCCAGCAGCCCTCTTCCGGGACAGGGTTACGAGCAGTACTTC.

V gene TRBV5-4 combines with J gene TRBJ1-2, with a possible D match to TRBD1 (6 bases). Germline V gene sequence: CDR1 SGHNT, CDR2 YYREEE (reference sequence). The CDR3 loop spans 15 amino acids. Trimming removed 1 base at V and 0 bases at J, with 10 bases between. Written as DNA, the CDR3 is TGTGCCAGCAGCTTGACGGGGGCCGCTAACTATGGCTACACCTTC. It codes for CASSLTGAANYGYTF.

The chain uses TRBV19 and TRBJ2-2, with D possibly matching TRBD2 (6 bases). The CDR3 totals 14 residues. The V end was cut by 8 bases, the J end by 2 bases, with 12 bases between. CDR1 and CDR2 (germline): LNHDA, SQIVND (reference sequence). The CDR3 sequence is CASGSGPNTGELFF. CDR3 nucleotide sequence: TGTGCCAGTGGTAGCGGTCCTAACACCGGGGAGCTGTTTTTT. Full variable domain (remainder filled in from reference TRBV19 and TRBJ2-2): DGGITQSPKYLFRKEGQNVTLSCEQNLNHDAMYWYRQDPGQGLRLIYYSQIVNDFQKGDIAEGYSVSREKKESFPLTVTSAQKNPTAFYLCASGSGPNTGELFFGEGSRLTVL.

This clone was seen once. The chain uses TRBV27 and TRBJ1-5, with 10 bases identical to TRBD1. J lost 6 bases, V lost 5 bases, and 10 bases had no gene match. Germline V gives CDR1 MNHEY, CDR2 SMNVEV (reference sequence). The CDR3 runs to 16 residues. This CDR3 reads CASSPKPGQGIQPQHF. DNA for the CDR3: TGTGCCAGCAGTCCAAAACCGGGACAGGGGATTCAGCCCCAGCATTTT.

This chain connects TRBV7-2 to TRBJ1-5; D is uncertain. V was trimmed by 2 bases and J by 3 bases, leaving 8 bases between them. Germline assignment: CDR1 SGHTA and CDR2 FQGNSA. This CDR3 spans 14 amino acids. CDR3 sequence: CASSLINTNQPQHF. The CDR3 DNA sequence: TGTGCCAGCAGCTTAATTAACACCAATCAGCCCCAGCATTTT.